The rows below give T cell receptor beta chains drawn from one sample of a study of regulatory T cells in long-lasting Graves disease. TCRdb reprocessed the multiplex PCR reads via MiXCR and lists one record per CDR3 protein. The sample includes approximately 400,000 distinct CDR3 sequences, over 14% seen only once; the top ten take approximately 7.8%. This sample also belongs to another study, concerning T cells in Graves' hyperthyroidism and ophthalmopathy.

Specimen: peripheral blood mononuclear cells (PBMCs), collected at new diagnosis, from a patient treated with antithyroid drugs. The receptors derive from a woman in her forties with Graves disease. The CDR3 runs from the conserved cysteine through the conserved F or W. A D gene is named only where the DNA matches it firmly. Some rows mark clone size as missing; the rest say once, few, many or name a class of expanded clone.

D: -; J: TRBJ2-1; V: TRBV7-9; size: many; DNA: TGTGCCAGCAGCTCCGACCGGCGGCATGAGCAGTTCTTC; CDR3: CASSSDRRHEQFF
D: TRBD2; J: TRBJ2-1; V: TRBV12-3/TRBV12-4; size: -; DNA: TGTGCCAGCAGGCCACCAGCCAGCGGGGCTTACAATGAGCAGTTCTTC; CDR3: CASRPPASGAYNEQFF
D: TRBD1; J: TRBJ2-3; V: TRBV28; size: many; DNA: TGTGCCAGCGGCTTGACAGGGCGGGATACGCAGTATTTT; CDR3: CASGLTGRDTQYF
D: TRBD1; J: TRBJ1-4; V: TRBV28; size: few; DNA: TGTGCCAGCAGTTTAACTTGGGACAGGGCCTCGGGAAAACTGTTTTTT; CDR3: CASSLTWDRASGKLFF
D: TRBD1; J: TRBJ1-5; V: TRBV28; size: many; DNA: TGTGCCAGCAGTCGGACCGGACAGGGCAATCAGCCCCAGCATTTT; CDR3: CASSRTGQGNQPQHF
D: TRBD1; J: TRBJ2-1; V: TRBV19; size: few; DNA: TGTGCCAGTAGCGCAATCCCGGGACAGGGCTACAATGAGCAGTTCTTC; CDR3: CASSAIPGQGYNEQFF
D: TRBD2; J: TRBJ2-1; V: TRBV14; size: many; DNA: TGTGCCAGCAGCCAAGTTCCCGGGAGGGCCAGGGATGAGCAGTTCTTC; CDR3: CASSQVPGRARDEQFF
D: TRBD2; J: TRBJ2-3; V: TRBV5-4; size: -; DNA: TGTGCCAGCAGCATTGGGACTAGCGGTAGCACAGATACGCAGTATTTT; CDR3: CASSIGTSGSTDTQYF
D: TRBD1; J: TRBJ2-7; V: TRBV25-1; size: -; DNA: TGTGCCAGCAGGGACCCGGGACAGTACGAGCAGTACTTC; CDR3: CASRDPGQYEQYF
D: TRBD2; J: TRBJ2-7; V: TRBV4-3; size: few; DNA: TGCGCCAGCAGCCAACTAGCGGGGGGCTCCTACGAGCAGTACTTC; CDR3: CASSQLAGGSYEQYF
D: TRBD1; J: TRBJ2-5; V: TRBV28; size: many; DNA: TGTGCCAGCAGTTCCGACAGGGCCTCCCAAGAGACCCAGTACTTC; CDR3: CASSSDRASQETQYF
D: -; J: TRBJ2-7; V: TRBV6-5; size: many; DNA: TGTGCCAGCAGTTTTGGCTTTAGGACGGTCTACGAGCAGTACTTC; CDR3: CASSFGFRTVYEQYF
D: -; J: TRBJ2-6; V: TRBV19; size: -; DNA: TGTGCCAGTAGTATAGGGGGTCGCCGCTCTGGGGCCAACGTCCTGACTTTC; CDR3: CASSIGGRRSGANVLTF
D: -; J: TRBJ2-1; V: TRBV19; size: -; DNA: TGTGCCACCTCTACCTACAATGAGCAGTTCTTC; CDR3: CATSTYNEQFF
D: TRBD1; J: TRBJ1-5; V: TRBV12-3/TRBV12-4; size: many; DNA: TGTGCCAGCAGTCCCGGGACAGGGATTCAGCCCCAGCATTTT; CDR3: CASSPGTGIQPQHF
D: -; J: TRBJ2-2; V: TRBV6-5; size: many; DNA: TGTGCCAGCAGTTACCGGGAAGCCGGGGAGCTGTTTTTT; CDR3: CASSYREAGELFF
D: TRBD1; J: TRBJ2-5; V: TRBV27; size: many; DNA: TGTGCCAGCAGCCCCGCATCAACAGGGGAAGAGACCCAGTACTTC; CDR3: CASSPASTGEETQYF
D: -; J: TRBJ2-1; V: TRBV29-1; size: many; DNA: TGCAGCGCCGGACCTAGGACAAGCGAAAATGAGCAGTTCTTC; CDR3: CSAGPRTSENEQFF
D: -; J: TRBJ2-1; V: TRBV10-3; size: few; DNA: TGTGCCACCAGGAGAGGCGACAATGAGCAGTTCTTC; CDR3: CATRRGDNEQFF
D: TRBD2; J: TRBJ2-1; V: TRBV12-3/TRBV12-4; size: -; DNA: TGTGCCAGCAGTGTAGCGGGAGGCGAGTACAATGAGCAGTTCTTC; CDR3: CASSVAGGEYNEQFF
D: -; J: TRBJ1-1; V: TRBV5-1; size: many; DNA: TGCGCCAGCAGCCCTGGCCCCCAGGGGCTTTCCGGGCGGGACACTGAAGCTTTCTTT; CDR3: CASSPGPQGLSGRDTEAFF
D: TRBD2; J: TRBJ2-7; V: TRBV19; size: -; DNA: TGTGCCAGTAGTACAGCGGGAAGCTACGAGCAGTACTTC; CDR3: CASSTAGSYEQYF
D: TRBD1; J: TRBJ1-2; V: TRBV28; size: many; DNA: TGTGCCAGCAGCTCCACCGGACAGGGGGGAGGCTACACCTTC; CDR3: CASSSTGQGGGYTF
D: -; J: TRBJ2-6; V: TRBV19; size: few; DNA: TGTGCCAGTAGTAATACGGGGGCTGCTGGGGCCAACGTCCTGACTTTC; CDR3: CASSNTGAAGANVLTF
D: -; J: TRBJ1-6; V: TRBV5-5; size: -; DNA: TGTGCCAGCAGCTTGATTATGGACAAAGTTAATTCACCCCTCCACTTT; CDR3: CASSLIMDKVNSPLHF
D: TRBD1; J: TRBJ2-2; V: TRBV7-2; size: -; DNA: TGTGCCAGCAGCCCGACAGGGAGCACCGGGGAGCTGTTTTTT; CDR3: CASSPTGSTGELFF
D: -; J: TRBJ1-5; V: TRBV6-1; size: -; DNA: TGTGCCAGCGGCAGGGTTAGCAATCAGCCCCAGCATTTT; CDR3: CASGRVSNQPQHF
D: TRBD2; J: TRBJ2-1; V: TRBV6-1; size: many; DNA: TGTGCCAGCAGTCCACTAGCGGGCAATGAGCAGTTCTTC; CDR3: CASSPLAGNEQFF
D: TRBD2; J: TRBJ2-5; V: TRBV11-2; size: many; DNA: TGTGCCAGCAGCTTAGATCCCCGACTAGCGGGGTACCAAGAGACCCAGTACTTC; CDR3: CASSLDPRLAGYQETQYF
D: -; J: TRBJ1-1; V: TRBV2; size: many; DNA: TGTGCCAGCAGTGAAGAGGGTGGGAACACTGAAGCTTTCTTT; CDR3: CASSEEGGNTEAFF
D: -; J: TRBJ1-1; V: TRBV12-3/TRBV12-4; size: many; DNA: TGTGCCAGCAGTTGGGGAGGGTCTGAAGCTTTCTTT; CDR3: CASSWGGSEAFF
D: TRBD1; J: TRBJ2-1; V: TRBV20-1; size: many; DNA: TGCAGTGCTAAAAGGACAGGGAAGGATGAGCAGTTCTTC; CDR3: CSAKRTGKDEQFF
D: TRBD2; J: TRBJ2-5; V: TRBV5-4; size: few; DNA: TGTGCCAGCAGCTCCATCAGCGGGGGGCCCGCGGAAACCCAGTACTTC; CDR3: CASSSISGGPAETQYF
D: TRBD1; J: TRBJ1-2; V: TRBV12-5; size: many; DNA: TGTGCTAGTGGTTCGGACACAGGGGGAGGCTATGGCTACACCTTC; CDR3: CASGSDTGGGYGYTF
D: -; J: TRBJ1-6; V: TRBV12-3/TRBV12-4; size: -; DNA: TGTGCCAGCAGTTGGGCCCCCATGAGGTCCCTCCACTTT; CDR3: CASSWAPMRSLHF
D: -; J: TRBJ2-7; V: TRBV10-3; size: many; DNA: TGTGCCATCAGTGGGGTGCAGGACGAGCAGTACTTC; CDR3: CAISGVQDEQYF
D: TRBD1; J: TRBJ2-5; V: TRBV10-3; size: few; DNA: TGTGCCATCAGTGGGACAGGGGTCGAGACCCAGTACTTC; CDR3: CAISGTGVETQYF
D: TRBD2; J: TRBJ2-6; V: TRBV30; size: -; DNA: TGTGCCTGGAGTGCTCAAAGACTAGCAGGTGGGGCCAACGTCCTGACTTTC; CDR3: CAWSAQRLAGGANVLTF
D: -; J: TRBJ1-6; V: TRBV6-1; size: many; DNA: TGTGCCAGCAGTACCTCCCCCCCGGGGATCAATTCACCCCTCCACTTT; CDR3: CASSTSPPGINSPLHF
D: TRBD2; J: TRBJ2-1; V: TRBV10-3; size: many; DNA: TGTGCCATCAGTGAGTCCGGGCCAGCGGGAGCGGATGAGCAGTTCTTC; CDR3: CAISESGPAGADEQFF
D: -; J: TRBJ2-2; V: TRBV11-2; size: many; DNA: TGTGCCAGCAGCTCCATGGGGGGCACCGGGGAGCTGTTTTTT; CDR3: CASSSMGGTGELFF
D: -; J: TRBJ2-1; V: TRBV6-1; size: -; DNA: TGTGCCAGCAGCCTCAGACGAGGGATCATACGAAACAATGAGCAGTTCTTC; CDR3: CASSLRRGIIRNNEQFF
D: TRBD1; J: TRBJ2-7; V: TRBV12-3/TRBV12-4; size: many; DNA: TGTGCCAGCAGTTTGTGGGGGACAGGGGTCTCCGAGCAGTACTTC; CDR3: CASSLWGTGVSEQYF
D: TRBD1; J: TRBJ1-2; V: TRBV3-1; size: many; DNA: TGTGCCAGCAGCCAACGGACAGGGAGCTACACCTTC; CDR3: CASSQRTGSYTF
D: -; J: TRBJ2-1; V: TRBV7-6; size: many; DNA: TGTGCCAGCAGCTCCTCGGGAAATGAGCAGTTCTTC; CDR3: CASSSSGNEQFF